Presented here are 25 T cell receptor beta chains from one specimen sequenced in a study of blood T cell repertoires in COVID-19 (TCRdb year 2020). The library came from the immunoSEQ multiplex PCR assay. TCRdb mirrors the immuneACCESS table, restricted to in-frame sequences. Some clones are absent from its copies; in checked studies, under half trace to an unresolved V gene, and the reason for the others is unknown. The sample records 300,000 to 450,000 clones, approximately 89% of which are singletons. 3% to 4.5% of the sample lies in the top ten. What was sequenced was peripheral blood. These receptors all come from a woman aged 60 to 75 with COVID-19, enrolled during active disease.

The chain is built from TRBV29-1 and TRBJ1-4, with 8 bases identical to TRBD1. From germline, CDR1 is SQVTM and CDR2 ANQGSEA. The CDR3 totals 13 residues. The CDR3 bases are TGCGCCTTTTACCGGGACAGGCCAGAAAAACTGTTTTTT. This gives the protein CAFYRDRPEKLFF. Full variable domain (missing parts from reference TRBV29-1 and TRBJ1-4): SAVISQKPSRDICQRGTSLTIQCQVDSQVTMMFWYRQQPGQSLTLIATANQGSEATYESGFVIDKFPISRPNLTFSTLTVSNMSPEDSSIYLCAFYRDRPEKLFFGSGTQLSVL.

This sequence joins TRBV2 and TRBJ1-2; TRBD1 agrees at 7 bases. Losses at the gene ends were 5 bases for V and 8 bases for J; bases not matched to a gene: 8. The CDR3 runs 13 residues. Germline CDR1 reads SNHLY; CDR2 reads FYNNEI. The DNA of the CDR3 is TGTGCCAGCAGTACGAATGGACAGGTGGGCTACACCTTC. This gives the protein CASSTNGQVGYTF. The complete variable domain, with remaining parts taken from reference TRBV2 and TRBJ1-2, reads EPEVTQTPSHQVTQMGQEVILRCVPISNHLYFYWYRQILGQKVEFLVSFYNNEISEKSEIFDDQFSVERPDGSNFTLKIRSTKLEDSAMYFCASSTNGQVGYTFGSGTRLTVV.

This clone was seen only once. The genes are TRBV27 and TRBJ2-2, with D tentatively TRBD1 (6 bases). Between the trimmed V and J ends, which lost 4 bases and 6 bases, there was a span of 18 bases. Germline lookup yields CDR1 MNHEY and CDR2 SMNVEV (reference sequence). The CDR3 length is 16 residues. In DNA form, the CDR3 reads TGTGCCAGCAGTTGGGGCTTGGACAGTGTGGCCGGGGAGCTGTTTTTT. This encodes CASSWGLDSVAGELFF.

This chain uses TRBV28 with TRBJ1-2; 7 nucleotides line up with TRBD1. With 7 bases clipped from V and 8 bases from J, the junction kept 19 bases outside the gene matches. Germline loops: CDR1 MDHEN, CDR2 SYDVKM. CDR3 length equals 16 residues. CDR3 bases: TGTGCCAGCACCCGGGGGGGGACAGTTTCTTTTAAGGGCTACACCTTC. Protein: CASTRGGTVSFKGYTF.

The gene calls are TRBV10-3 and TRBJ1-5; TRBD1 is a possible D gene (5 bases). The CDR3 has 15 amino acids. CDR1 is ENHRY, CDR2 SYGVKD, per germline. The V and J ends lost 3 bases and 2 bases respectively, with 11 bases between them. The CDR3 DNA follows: TGTGCCATCAGTGACGGGGGAAGCGGCAATCAGCCCCAGCATTTT. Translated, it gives CAISDGGSGNQPQHF.

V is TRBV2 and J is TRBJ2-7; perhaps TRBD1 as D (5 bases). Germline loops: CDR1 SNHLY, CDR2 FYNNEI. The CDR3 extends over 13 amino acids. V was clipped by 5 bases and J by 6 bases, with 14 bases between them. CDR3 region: CASSPDSPSEQYF. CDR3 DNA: TGTGCCAGCAGTCCCGACAGCCCCAGCGAGCAGTACTTC.

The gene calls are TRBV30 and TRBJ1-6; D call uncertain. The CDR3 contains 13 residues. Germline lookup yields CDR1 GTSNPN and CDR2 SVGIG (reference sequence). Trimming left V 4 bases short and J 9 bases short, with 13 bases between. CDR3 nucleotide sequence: TGTGCCTGGATGGCTGGTCGTGGTTCACCCCTCCACTTT. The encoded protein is CAWMAGRGSPLHF.

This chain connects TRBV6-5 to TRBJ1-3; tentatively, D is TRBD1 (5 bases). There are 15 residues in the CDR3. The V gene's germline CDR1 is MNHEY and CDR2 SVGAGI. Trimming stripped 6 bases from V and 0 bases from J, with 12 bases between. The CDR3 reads CASRLDRFSGNTIYF. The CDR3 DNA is TGTGCCAGCAGGCTAGACAGATTCTCTGGAAACACCATATATTTT.

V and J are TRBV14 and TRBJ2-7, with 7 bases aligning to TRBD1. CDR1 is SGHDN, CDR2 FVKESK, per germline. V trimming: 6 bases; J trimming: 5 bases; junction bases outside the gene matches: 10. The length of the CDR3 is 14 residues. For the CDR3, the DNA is TGTGCCAGCAGTTACGGACAGACAGGGAACGAGCAGTACTTC. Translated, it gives CASSYGQTGNEQYF. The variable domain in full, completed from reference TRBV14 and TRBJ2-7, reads EAGVTQFPSHSVIEKGQTVTLRCDPISGHDNLYWYRRVMGKEIKFLLHFVKESKQDESGMPNNRFLAERTGGTYSTLKVQPAELEDSGVYFCASSYGQTGNEQYFGPGTRLTVT.

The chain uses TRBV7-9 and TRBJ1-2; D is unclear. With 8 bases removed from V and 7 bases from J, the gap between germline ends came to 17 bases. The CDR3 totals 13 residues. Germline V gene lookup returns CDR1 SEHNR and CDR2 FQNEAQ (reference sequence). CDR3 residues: CASGRAAGSGYTF. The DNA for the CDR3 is TGTGCCAGCGGGCGGGCGGCTGGGAGTGGCTACACCTTC.

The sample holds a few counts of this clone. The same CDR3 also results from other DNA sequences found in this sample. Here the CDR3 DNA reads TGTGCCAGCAGTTGGGACAGGGGCACCGGGGAGCTGTTTTTT. It yields the protein CASSWDRGTGELFF. V gene TRBV5-4 combines with J gene TRBJ2-2; 10 positions match TRBD1. J was trimmed by 4 bases and V by 5 bases; bases with no gene match: 2. The CDR3 contains 14 residues. Per the germline V gene, CDR1 is SGHNT and CDR2 is YYREEE (reference sequence).

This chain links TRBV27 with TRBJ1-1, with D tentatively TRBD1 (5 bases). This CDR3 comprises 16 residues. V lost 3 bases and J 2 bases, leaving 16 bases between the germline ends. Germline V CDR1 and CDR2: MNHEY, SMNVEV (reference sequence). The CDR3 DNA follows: TGTGCCAGCAGTTTTGGGGCAGGTCGACGTAACACTGAAGCTTTCTTT. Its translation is CASSFGAGRRNTEAFF.

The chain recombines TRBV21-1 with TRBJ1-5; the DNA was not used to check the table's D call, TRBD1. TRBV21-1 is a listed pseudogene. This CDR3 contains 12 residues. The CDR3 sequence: CASTLQGQPQHF. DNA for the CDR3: TGTGCCAGCACCCTCCAGGGACAGCCCCAGCATTTT.

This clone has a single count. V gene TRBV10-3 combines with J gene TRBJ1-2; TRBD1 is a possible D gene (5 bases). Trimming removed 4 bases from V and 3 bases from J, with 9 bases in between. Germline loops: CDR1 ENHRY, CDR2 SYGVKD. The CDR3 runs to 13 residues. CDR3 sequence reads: CAISVVTDYGYTF. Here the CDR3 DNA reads TGTGCCATCAGTGTCGTGACAGACTATGGCTACACCTTC.

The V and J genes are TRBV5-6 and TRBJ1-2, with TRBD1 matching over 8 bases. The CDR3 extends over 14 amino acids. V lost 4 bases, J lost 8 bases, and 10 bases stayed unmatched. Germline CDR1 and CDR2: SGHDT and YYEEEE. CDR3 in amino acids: CASSGDRWGEGYTF. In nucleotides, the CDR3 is TGTGCCAGCAGCGGGGACAGGTGGGGCGAGGGCTACACCTTC.

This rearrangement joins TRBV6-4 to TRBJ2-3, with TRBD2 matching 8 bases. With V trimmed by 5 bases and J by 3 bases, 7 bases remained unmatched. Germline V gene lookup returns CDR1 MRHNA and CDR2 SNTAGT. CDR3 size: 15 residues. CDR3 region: CASSLGGGRTDTQYF. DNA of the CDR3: TGTGCCAGCAGTCTGGGCGGGGGGCGGACAGATACGCAGTATTTT.

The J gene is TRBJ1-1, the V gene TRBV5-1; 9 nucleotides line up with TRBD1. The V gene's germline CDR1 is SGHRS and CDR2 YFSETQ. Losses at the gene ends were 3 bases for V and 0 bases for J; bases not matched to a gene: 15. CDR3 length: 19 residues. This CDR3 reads CASSSGLVGQGQMNTEAFF. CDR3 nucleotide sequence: TGCGCCAGCAGCTCGGGCCTTGTCGGACAGGGGCAAATGAACACTGAAGCTTTCTTT.

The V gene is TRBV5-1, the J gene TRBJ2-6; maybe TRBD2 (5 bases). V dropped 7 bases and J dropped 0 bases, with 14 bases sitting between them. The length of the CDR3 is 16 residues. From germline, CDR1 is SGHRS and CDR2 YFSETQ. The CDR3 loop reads CASYGGSGSGANVLTF. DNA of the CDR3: TGCGCCAGCTACGGAGGAAGTGGCTCTGGGGCCAACGTCCTGACTTTC. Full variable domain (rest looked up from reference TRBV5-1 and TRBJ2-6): KAGVTQTPRYLIKTRGQQVTLSCSPISGHRSVSWYQQTPGQGLQFLFEYFSETQRNKGNFPGRFSGRQFSNSRSEMNVSTLELGDSALYLCASYGGSGSGANVLTFGAGSRLTVL.

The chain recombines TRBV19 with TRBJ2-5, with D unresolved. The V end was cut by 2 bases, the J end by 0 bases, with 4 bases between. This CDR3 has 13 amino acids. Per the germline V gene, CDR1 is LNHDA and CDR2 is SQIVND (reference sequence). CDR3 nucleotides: TGTGCCAGTAGTATATCGTACCAAGAGACCCAGTACTTC. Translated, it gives CASSISYQETQYF.

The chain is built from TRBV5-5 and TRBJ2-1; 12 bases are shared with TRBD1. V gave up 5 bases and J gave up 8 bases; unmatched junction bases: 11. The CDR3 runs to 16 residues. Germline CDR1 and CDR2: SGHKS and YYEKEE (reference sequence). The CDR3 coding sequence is TGTGCCAGCAGACGCCGAGGGGACAGGGGGCTAGATGAGCAGTTCTTC. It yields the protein CASRRRGDRGLDEQFF.

The DNA of the CDR3 is TGTGCCAGCTCACCACAGATAAGCGGGGGCGCAGCAGATACGCAGTATTTT. Amino acid sequence: CASSPQISGGAADTQYF. This chain links TRBV18 with TRBJ2-3, with 8 bases fitting TRBD2. Germline CDR1 and CDR2: KGHSH and LQKENI. The V and J ends lost 1 base and 4 bases, in that order; junction bases with no gene match: 10. CDR3 length equals 17 residues.

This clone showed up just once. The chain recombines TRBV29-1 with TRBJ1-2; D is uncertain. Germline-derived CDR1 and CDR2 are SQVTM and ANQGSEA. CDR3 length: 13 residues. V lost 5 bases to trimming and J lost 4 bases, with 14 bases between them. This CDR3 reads CSVLIRTAYGYTF. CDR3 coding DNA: TGCAGCGTTCTCATCAGGACTGCCTATGGCTACACCTTC. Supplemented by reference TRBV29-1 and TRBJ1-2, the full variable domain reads SAVISQKPSRDICQRGTSLTIQCQVDSQVTMMFWYRQQPGQSLTLIATANQGSEATYESGFVIDKFPISRPNLTFSTLTVSNMSPEDSSIYLCSVLIRTAYGYTFGSGTRLTVV.

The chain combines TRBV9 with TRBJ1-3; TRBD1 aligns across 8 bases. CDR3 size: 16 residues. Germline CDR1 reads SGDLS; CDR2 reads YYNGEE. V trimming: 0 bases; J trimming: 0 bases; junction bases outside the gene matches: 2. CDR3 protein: CASSVVGTGSGNTIYF. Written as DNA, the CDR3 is TGTGCCAGCAGCGTAGTCGGGACAGGCTCTGGAAACACCATATATTTT.

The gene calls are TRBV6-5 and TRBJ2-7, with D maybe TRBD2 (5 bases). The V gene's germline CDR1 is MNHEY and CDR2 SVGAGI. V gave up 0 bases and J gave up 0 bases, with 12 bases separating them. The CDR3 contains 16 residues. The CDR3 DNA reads TGTGCCAGCAGTTACTCGAATCTGGGGAGCTCCTACGAGCAGTACTTC. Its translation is CASSYSNLGSSYEQYF.

The CDR3 sequence: CASSLGTLFSGTGRNGYTF. Written as DNA, the CDR3 is TGCGCCAGCAGCCTCGGGACCCTTTTTTCCGGGACAGGGCGTAATGGCTACACCTTC. The V call is TRBV4-1, the J call TRBJ1-2; 9 bases align to TRBD1. The germline CDR1 and CDR2 sequences are MGHRA and YSYEKL. J gave up 6 bases and V 4 bases, and 21 bases lay outside the gene matches. This CDR3 spans 19 amino acids.